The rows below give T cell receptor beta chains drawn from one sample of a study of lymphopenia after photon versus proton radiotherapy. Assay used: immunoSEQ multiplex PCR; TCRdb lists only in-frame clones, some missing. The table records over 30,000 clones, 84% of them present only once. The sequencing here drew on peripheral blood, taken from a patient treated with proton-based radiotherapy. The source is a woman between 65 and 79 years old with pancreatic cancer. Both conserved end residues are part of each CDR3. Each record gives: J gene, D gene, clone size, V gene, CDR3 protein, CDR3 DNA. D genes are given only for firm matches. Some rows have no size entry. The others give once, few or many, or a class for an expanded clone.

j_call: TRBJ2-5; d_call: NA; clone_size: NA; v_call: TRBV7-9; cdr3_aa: CASSLPGRRETQYF; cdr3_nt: TGTGCCAGCAGCTTACCGGGGAGGCGAGAGACCCAGTACTTC
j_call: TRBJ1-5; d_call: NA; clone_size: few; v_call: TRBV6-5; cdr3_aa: CASSYEGYGTKHF; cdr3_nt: TGTGCCAGCAGTTACGAAGGATACGGGACAAAGCATTTT
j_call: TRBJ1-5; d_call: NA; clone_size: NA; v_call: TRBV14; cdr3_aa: CASSRRDENSNQPQHF; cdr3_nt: TGTGCCAGCAGCCGAAGGGACGAGAACAGCAATCAGCCCCAGCATTTT
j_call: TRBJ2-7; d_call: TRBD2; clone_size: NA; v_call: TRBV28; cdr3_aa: CATKKRTSESYEQYF; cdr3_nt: TGTGCAACTAAGAAGAGGACTAGCGAATCCTACGAGCAGTACTTC
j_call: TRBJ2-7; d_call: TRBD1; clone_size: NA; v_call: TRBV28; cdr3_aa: CASSSSPQGARYEQYF; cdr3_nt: TGTGCCAGCAGTTCCTCCCCACAGGGGGCGCGCTACGAGCAGTACTTC
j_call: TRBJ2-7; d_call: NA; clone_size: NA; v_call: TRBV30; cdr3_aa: CAWTKLYEQYF; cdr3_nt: TGTGCCTGGACCAAATTATACGAGCAGTACTTC
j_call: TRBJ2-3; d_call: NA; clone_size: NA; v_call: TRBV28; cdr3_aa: CASSLSQGGQYF; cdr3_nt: TGTGCCAGCAGTTTGAGTCAGGGGGGGCAGTATTTT
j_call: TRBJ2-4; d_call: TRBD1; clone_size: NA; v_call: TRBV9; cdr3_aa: CASSSTDRRAKNIQYF; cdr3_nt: TGTGCCAGCAGCTCGACGGACAGGAGAGCCAAAAACATTCAGTACTTC
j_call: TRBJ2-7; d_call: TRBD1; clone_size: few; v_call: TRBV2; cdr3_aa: CASRPGTDRPYF; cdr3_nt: TGTGCCAGCAGGCCCGGGACAGACCGGCCGTACTTC
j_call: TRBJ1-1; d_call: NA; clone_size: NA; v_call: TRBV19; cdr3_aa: CASSNPGEGRTEAFF; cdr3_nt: TGTGCCAGTAGTAACCCCGGGGAGGGGCGGACTGAAGCTTTCTTT
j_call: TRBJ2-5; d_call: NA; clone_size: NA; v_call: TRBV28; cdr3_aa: CASGGGRRPQETQYF; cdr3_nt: TGTGCCAGCGGGGGAGGAAGGAGGCCTCAAGAGACCCAGTACTTC
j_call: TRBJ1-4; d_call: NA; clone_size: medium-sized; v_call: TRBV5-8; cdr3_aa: CASSSRPTEKLFF; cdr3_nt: TGTGCCAGCAGCTCGCGACCTACTGAAAAACTGTTTTTT
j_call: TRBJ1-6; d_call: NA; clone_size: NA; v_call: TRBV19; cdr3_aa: CASQHENSPLHF; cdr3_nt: TGTGCCAGCCAACATGAAAATTCACCCCTCCACTTT
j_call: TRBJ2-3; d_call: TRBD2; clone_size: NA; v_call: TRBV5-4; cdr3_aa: CASSGSGRAAGTQYF; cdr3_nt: TGTGCCAGCAGCGGTAGCGGGAGGGCAGCCGGTACGCAGTATTTT
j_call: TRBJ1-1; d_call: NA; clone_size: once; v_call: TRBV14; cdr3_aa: CASSRNPGISEAFF; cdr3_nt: TGTGCCAGCAGCCGAAACCCCGGCATATCGGAAGCTTTCTTT
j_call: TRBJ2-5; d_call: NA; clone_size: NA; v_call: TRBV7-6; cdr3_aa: CASSLRGGGSGETQYF; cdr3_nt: TGTGCCAGCAGCTTACGAGGCGGCGGTAGCGGAGAGACCCAGTACTTC
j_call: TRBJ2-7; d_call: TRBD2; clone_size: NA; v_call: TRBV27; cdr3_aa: CASSLGRLAQSSYEQYF; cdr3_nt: TGTGCCAGCAGTTTAGGGCGACTAGCGCAATCCTCCTACGAGCAGTACTTC
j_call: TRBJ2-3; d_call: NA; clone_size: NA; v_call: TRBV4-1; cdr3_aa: CASSQEGQGMGTDTQYF; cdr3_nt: TGCGCCAGCAGCCAAGAAGGCCAGGGGATGGGCACAGATACGCAGTATTTT
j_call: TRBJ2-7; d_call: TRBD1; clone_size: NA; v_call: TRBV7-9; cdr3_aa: CASSLDRGSDEQYF; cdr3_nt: TGTGCCAGCAGCTTAGACAGGGGGTCCGACGAGCAGTACTTC
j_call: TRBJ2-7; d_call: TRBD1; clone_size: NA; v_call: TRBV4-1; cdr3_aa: CASSQRDSRFGEQYF; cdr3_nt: TGCGCCAGCAGCCAACGGGACAGTCGGTTCGGCGAGCAGTACTTC
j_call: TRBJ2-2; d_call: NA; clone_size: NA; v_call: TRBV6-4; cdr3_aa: CASRSALGQANTGELFF; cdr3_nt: TGTGCCAGCAGGTCGGCGTTGGGGCAGGCCAACACCGGGGAGCTGTTTTTT
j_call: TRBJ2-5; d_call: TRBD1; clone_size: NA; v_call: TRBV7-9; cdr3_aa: CASSLVQGAQQETQYF; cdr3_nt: TGTGCCAGCAGCTTAGTCCAGGGGGCCCAACAAGAGACCCAGTACTTC
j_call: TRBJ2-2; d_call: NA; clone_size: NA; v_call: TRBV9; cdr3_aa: CASSPGGRQNTGELFF; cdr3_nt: TGTGCCAGCAGCCCCGGAGGTCGACAGAACACCGGGGAGCTGTTTTTT
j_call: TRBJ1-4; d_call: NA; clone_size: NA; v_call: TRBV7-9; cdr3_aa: CASSRGGLNEKLFF; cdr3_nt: TGTGCCAGCAGCAGAGGGGGGCTTAATGAAAAACTGTTTTTT
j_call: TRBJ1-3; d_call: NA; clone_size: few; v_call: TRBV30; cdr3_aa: CAWSVGDTIYF; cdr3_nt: TGTGCCTGGAGTGTAGGGGACACCATATATTTT
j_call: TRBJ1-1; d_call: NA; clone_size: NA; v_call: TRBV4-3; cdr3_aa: CASSQEGRGRTEAFF; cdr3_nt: TGCGCCAGCAGCCAAGAGGGCAGGGGCCGAACTGAAGCTTTCTTT
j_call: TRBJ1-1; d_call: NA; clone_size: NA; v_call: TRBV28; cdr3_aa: CASSSNTEAFF; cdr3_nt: TGTGCCAGCAGTTCGAACACTGAAGCTTTCTTT
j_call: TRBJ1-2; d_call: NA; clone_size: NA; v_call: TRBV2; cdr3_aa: CASSERQGSAGYTF; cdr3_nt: TGTGCCAGCAGCGAGCGTCAGGGCTCAGCTGGCTACACCTTC
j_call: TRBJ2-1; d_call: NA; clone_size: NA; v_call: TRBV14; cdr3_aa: CASSRILGYNEQFF; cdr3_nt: TGTGCCAGCAGCCGCATTCTAGGGTACAATGAGCAGTTCTTC
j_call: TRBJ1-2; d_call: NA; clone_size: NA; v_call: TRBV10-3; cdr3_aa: CAISDRGGQDGYTF; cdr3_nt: TGTGCCATCAGTGACCGCGGGGGGCAGGATGGCTACACCTTC